These T cell receptor beta chains were read from a single sample in a study of T cells in localized non-small cell lung cancer. Profiling relied on immunoSEQ multiplex PCR, and the TCRdb table lists in-frame clones only, not all of them. The table lists 29,000 or so clones, 88% of them singletons, with roughly 13% in the top ten. The input for sequencing was peripheral blood, taken before any cancer treatment. Source of these receptors: a female donor over 55 with stage III squamous cell lung carcinoma. Each CDR3 is given with its conserved first and last residue. Fields, in order: D gene, clone size, J gene, V gene, CDR3 DNA, CDR3 protein. D genes are given only for firm matches. Expanded clones are given a class, and other clones once, few, many or no size at all.

d_call: TRBD2
clone_size: -
j_call: TRBJ2-1
v_call: TRBV5-1
cdr3_nt: TGCGCCAGCAGCTTGGTTGTAGCGGGGTTGAATGAGCAGTTCTTC
cdr3_aa: CASSLVVAGLNEQFF

d_call: -
clone_size: -
j_call: TRBJ1-1
v_call: TRBV5-4
cdr3_nt: TGTGCCAGCAGCTTGGCCCCCCAGAACACTGAAGCTTTCTTT
cdr3_aa: CASSLAPQNTEAFF

d_call: -
clone_size: -
j_call: TRBJ2-1
v_call: TRBV9
cdr3_nt: TGTGCCAGCAGCCTCTACAATGAGCAGTTCTTC
cdr3_aa: CASSLYNEQFF

d_call: TRBD2
clone_size: -
j_call: TRBJ2-7
v_call: TRBV19
cdr3_nt: TGTGCCAGTAGCACCTCGGCTAGCGGGTCCTACGAGCAGTACTTC
cdr3_aa: CASSTSASGSYEQYF

d_call: -
clone_size: -
j_call: TRBJ2-2
v_call: TRBV9
cdr3_nt: TGTGCCAGCAGCGCCACCCCAGGGGTAGCCGGGGAGCTGTTTTTT
cdr3_aa: CASSATPGVAGELFF

d_call: -
clone_size: -
j_call: TRBJ1-2
v_call: TRBV6-5
cdr3_nt: TGTGCCAGCACCAAACTCAGAGACTATGGCTACACCTTC
cdr3_aa: CASTKLRDYGYTF

d_call: -
clone_size: few
j_call: TRBJ1-1
v_call: TRBV19
cdr3_nt: TGTGCCAGTAGTACGACAGTTCTGAACACTGAAGCTTTCTTT
cdr3_aa: CASSTTVLNTEAFF

d_call: TRBD2
clone_size: -
j_call: TRBJ2-3
v_call: TRBV28
cdr3_nt: TGTGCCAGCAGTTTATTAGGGACTAGCGTGACTAGCACAGATACGCAGTATTTT
cdr3_aa: CASSLLGTSVTSTDTQYF

d_call: TRBD1
clone_size: -
j_call: TRBJ1-4
v_call: TRBV28
cdr3_nt: TGTGCCAGCAGTCCCCGACAGGGGGCGGTGGCTAATGAAAAACTGTTTTTT
cdr3_aa: CASSPRQGAVANEKLFF

d_call: -
clone_size: once
j_call: TRBJ2-6
v_call: TRBV19
cdr3_nt: TGTGCCAGTAGTATCGGGTCTAGCTCGTTTTCTGGGGCCAACGTCCTGACTTTC
cdr3_aa: CASSIGSSSFSGANVLTF

d_call: TRBD2
clone_size: once
j_call: TRBJ2-3
v_call: TRBV4-3
cdr3_nt: TGCGCCAGCAGCCAAGCAGAGGCTAGCGGGTCTCCAGATACGCAGTATTTT
cdr3_aa: CASSQAEASGSPDTQYF

d_call: TRBD2
clone_size: once
j_call: TRBJ2-7
v_call: TRBV7-9
cdr3_nt: TGTGCCAGCAGCTCGACTAGCGGGGGGACCCTGGAGCAGTACTTC
cdr3_aa: CASSSTSGGTLEQYF

d_call: TRBD2
clone_size: -
j_call: TRBJ2-2
v_call: TRBV7-9
cdr3_nt: TGTGCCAGCAGCCTTCGCCCGGGACTAGCGGGATGGACCGGGGAGCTGTTTTTT
cdr3_aa: CASSLRPGLAGWTGELFF

d_call: -
clone_size: -
j_call: TRBJ1-5
v_call: TRBV10-3
cdr3_nt: TGTGCCATCAGTCCGACAGAGGATCAGCCCCAGCATTTT
cdr3_aa: CAISPTEDQPQHF

d_call: -
clone_size: once
j_call: TRBJ1-2
v_call: TRBV6-5
cdr3_nt: TGTGCCAGCACCGAAGCAGTATATGGCTACACCTTC
cdr3_aa: CASTEAVYGYTF

d_call: TRBD1
clone_size: -
j_call: TRBJ1-1
v_call: TRBV5-1
cdr3_nt: TGCGCCAGCAGCGACAGGGGGGCAGCTTTCTTT
cdr3_aa: CASSDRGAAFF

d_call: -
clone_size: -
j_call: TRBJ2-5
v_call: TRBV5-5
cdr3_nt: TGTGCCAGCAGCTCATACCCCGGTCTCAGGCTGGCAGAGACCCAGTACTTC
cdr3_aa: CASSSYPGLRLAETQYF

d_call: -
clone_size: -
j_call: TRBJ2-7
v_call: TRBV11-2
cdr3_nt: TGTGCCAGCAGCTTAATTGAAGAGCAGTACTTC
cdr3_aa: CASSLIEEQYF

d_call: TRBD2
clone_size: -
j_call: TRBJ2-1
v_call: TRBV5-1
cdr3_nt: TGCGCCAGCAGCTTAGCTAGCGGGGGATACAATGAGCAGTTCTTC
cdr3_aa: CASSLASGGYNEQFF

d_call: -
clone_size: -
j_call: TRBJ2-5
v_call: TRBV20-1
cdr3_nt: TGCAGTGCTAGAGATCAGGAGACCCAGTACTTC
cdr3_aa: CSARDQETQYF

d_call: TRBD2
clone_size: -
j_call: TRBJ2-3
v_call: TRBV9
cdr3_nt: TGTGCCAGCAGCCCCGGACTAGACCGCACAGATACGCAGTATTTT
cdr3_aa: CASSPGLDRTDTQYF

d_call: -
clone_size: -
j_call: TRBJ1-1
v_call: TRBV10-2
cdr3_nt: TGCGCCAGCAGTGAGGACACTGAAGCTTTCTTT
cdr3_aa: CASSEDTEAFF

d_call: -
clone_size: -
j_call: TRBJ2-3
v_call: TRBV7-9
cdr3_nt: TGTGCCAGCAGCCGAGGGGGAAAGCGAGATACGCAGTATTTT
cdr3_aa: CASSRGGKRDTQYF

d_call: TRBD1
clone_size: once
j_call: TRBJ1-5
v_call: TRBV5-1
cdr3_nt: TGCGCCAGCAGCTTGGACGCAGGGGGCTATCAGCCCCAGCATTTT
cdr3_aa: CASSLDAGGYQPQHF

d_call: -
clone_size: -
j_call: TRBJ2-2
v_call: TRBV9
cdr3_nt: TGTGCCAGCAGCGAGGGGGGGAGCGGCGGGGAGCTGTTTTTT
cdr3_aa: CASSEGGSGGELFF